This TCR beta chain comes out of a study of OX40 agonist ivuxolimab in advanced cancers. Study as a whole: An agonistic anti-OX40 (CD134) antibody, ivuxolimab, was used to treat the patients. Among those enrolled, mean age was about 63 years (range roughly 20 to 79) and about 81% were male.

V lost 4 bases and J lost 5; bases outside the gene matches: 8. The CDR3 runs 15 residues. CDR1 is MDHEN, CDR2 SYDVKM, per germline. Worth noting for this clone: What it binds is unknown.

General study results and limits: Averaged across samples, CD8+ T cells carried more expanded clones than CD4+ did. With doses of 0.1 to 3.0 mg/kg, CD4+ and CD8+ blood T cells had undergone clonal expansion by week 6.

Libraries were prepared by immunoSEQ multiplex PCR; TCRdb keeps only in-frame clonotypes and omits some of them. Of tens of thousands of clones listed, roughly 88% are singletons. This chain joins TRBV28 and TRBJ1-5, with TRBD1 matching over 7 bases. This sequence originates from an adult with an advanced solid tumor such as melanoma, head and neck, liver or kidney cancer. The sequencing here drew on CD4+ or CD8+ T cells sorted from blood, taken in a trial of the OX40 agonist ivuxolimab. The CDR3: CASSSIQGSYQPQHF. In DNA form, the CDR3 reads TGTGCCAGCAGTTCCATACAGGGGTCGTATCAGCCCCAGCATTTT. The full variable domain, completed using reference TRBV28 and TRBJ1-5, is DVKVTQSSRYLVKRTGEKVFLECVQDMDHENMFWYRQDPGLGLRLIYFSYDVKMKEKGDIPEGYSVSREKKERFSLILESASTNQTSMYLCASSSIQGSYQPQHFGDGTRLSIL.